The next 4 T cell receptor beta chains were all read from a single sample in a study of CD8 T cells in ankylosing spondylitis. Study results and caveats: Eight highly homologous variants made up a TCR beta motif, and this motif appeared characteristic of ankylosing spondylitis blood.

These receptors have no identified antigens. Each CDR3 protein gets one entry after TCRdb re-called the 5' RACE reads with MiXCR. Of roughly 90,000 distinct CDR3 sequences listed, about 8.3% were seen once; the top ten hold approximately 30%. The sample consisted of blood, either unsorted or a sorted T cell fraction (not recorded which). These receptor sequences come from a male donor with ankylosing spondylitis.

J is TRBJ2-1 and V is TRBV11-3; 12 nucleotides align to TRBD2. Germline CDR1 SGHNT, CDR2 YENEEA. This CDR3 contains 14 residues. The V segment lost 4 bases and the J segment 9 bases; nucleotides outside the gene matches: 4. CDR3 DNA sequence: TGTGCCAGCAGCTCTAGCGGGAGGGCCGTTGAGCAGTTCTTC. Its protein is CASSSSGRAVEQFF.

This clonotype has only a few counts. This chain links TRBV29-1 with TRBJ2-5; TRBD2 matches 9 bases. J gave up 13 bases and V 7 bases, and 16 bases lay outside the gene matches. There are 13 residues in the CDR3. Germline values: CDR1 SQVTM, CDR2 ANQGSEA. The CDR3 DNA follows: TGCAGCGCCAGGCTCCCGCGGGAGGGCCGGTCGTACTTC. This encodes CSARLPREGRSYF.

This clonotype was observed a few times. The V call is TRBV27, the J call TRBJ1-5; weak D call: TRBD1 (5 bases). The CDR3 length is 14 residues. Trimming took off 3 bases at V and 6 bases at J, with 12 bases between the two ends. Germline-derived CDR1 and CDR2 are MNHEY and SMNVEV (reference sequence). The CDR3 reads CASSLVGPTQPQHF. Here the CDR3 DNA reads TGTGCCAGCAGTTTGGTGGGACCAACTCAGCCCCAGCATTTT.

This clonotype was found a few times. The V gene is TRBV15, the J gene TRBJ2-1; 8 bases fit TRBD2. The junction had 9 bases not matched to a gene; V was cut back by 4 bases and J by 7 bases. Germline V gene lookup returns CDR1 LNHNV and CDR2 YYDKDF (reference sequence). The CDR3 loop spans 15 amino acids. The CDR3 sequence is CATSTLGGRNNEQFF. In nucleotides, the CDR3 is TGTGCCACCAGCACCCTAGGCGGGAGGAATAATGAGCAGTTCTTC.